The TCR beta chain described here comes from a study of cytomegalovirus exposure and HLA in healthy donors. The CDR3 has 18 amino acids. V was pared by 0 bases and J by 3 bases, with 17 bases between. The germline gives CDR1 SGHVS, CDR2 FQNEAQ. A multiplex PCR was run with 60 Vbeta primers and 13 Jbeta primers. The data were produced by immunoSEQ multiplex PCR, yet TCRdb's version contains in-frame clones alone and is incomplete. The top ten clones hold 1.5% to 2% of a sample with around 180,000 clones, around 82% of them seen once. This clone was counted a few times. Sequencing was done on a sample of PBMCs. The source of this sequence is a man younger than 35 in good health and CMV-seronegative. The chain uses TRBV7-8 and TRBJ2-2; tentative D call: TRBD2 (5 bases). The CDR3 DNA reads TGTGCCAGCAGCTTAGCGCGGAAAGGGATCGGGGACACCGGGGAGCTGTTTTTT. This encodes CASSLARKGIGDTGELFF.